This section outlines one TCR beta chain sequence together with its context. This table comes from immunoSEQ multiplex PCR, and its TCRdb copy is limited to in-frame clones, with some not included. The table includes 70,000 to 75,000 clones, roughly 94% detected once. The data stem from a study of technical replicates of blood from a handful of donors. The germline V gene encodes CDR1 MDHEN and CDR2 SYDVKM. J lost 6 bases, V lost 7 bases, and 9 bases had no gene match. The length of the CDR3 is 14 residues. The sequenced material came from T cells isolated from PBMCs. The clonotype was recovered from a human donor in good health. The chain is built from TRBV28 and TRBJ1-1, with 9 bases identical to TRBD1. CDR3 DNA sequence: TGTGCCAGCAATGGACAGGGGACTATGGCTGAAGCTTTCTTT. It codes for CASNGQGTMAEAFF. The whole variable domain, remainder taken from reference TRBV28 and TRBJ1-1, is DVKVTQSSRYLVKRTGEKVFLECVQDMDHENMFWYRQDPGLGLRLIYFSYDVKMKEKGDIPEGYSVSREKKERFSLILESASTNQTSMYLCASNGQGTMAEAFFGQGTRLTVV.